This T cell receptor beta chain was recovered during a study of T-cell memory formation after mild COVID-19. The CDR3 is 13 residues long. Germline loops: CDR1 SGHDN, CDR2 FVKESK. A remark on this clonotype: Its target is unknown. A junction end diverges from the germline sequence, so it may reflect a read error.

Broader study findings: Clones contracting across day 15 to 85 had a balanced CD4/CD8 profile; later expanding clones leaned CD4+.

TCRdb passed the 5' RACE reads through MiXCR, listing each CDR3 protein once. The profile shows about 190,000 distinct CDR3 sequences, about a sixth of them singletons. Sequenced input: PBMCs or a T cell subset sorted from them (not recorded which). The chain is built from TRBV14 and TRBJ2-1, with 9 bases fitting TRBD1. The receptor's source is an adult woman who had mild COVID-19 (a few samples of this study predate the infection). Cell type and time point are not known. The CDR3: CASSQVPMGQGSF. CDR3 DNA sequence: TGTGCCAGCAGCCAAGTTCCGATGGGACAGGGATCCTTC. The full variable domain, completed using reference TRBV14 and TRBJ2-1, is EAGVTQFPSHSVIEKGQTVTLRCDPISGHDNLYWYRRVMGKEIKFLLHFVKESKQDESGMPNNRFLAERTGGTYSTLKVQPAELEDSGVYFCASSQVPMGQGSFGPGTRLTVL.